One and the same sample provided the 32 T cell receptor beta chains below, sequenced in a study of shared clonotypes between healthy human individuals. Profiling relied on immunoSEQ multiplex PCR, and the TCRdb table lists in-frame clones only, not all of them. Among around 480,000 clones listed, about 75% were seen once. The sequenced sample consisted of PBMCs. All receptors come from a woman aged 40-49 years in good health. Some clones in this sample may be carry-over from other donors' samples.

The V and J genes are TRBV15 and TRBJ2-5; 14 bases align to TRBD2. This CDR3 is built from 17 residues. V trimming: 1 base; J trimming: 5 bases; junction bases outside the gene matches: 6. Germline V CDR1 and CDR2: LNHNV, YYDKDF (reference sequence). This chain's CDR3 is CATSRGLAGGRGETQYF. CDR3 DNA sequence: TGTGCCACCAGCAGAGGACTAGCGGGAGGGCGTGGTGAGACCCAGTACTTC.

The chain recombines TRBV7-9 with TRBJ2-7, with D possibly being TRBD1 (6 bases). The V end lost 7 bases, the J end lost 1 base, and 14 bases lay between the germline ends. The length of the CDR3 is 14 residues. Germline CDR1 SEHNR, CDR2 FQNEAQ (reference sequence). The CDR3 spells CASTGDKPSYEQYF. The CDR3 nucleotides read TGTGCCAGCACCGGGGACAAACCTTCCTACGAGCAGTACTTC.

V and J are TRBV10-3 and TRBJ2-3, with unresolved D. There are 13 residues in the CDR3. V gave up 2 bases and J gave up 0 bases, with 3 bases separating them. The germline V gene has CDR1 ENHRY and CDR2 SYGVKD. This CDR3 is CAISEGSTDTQYF. CDR3 nucleotides: TGTGCCATCAGTGAGGGCAGCACAGATACGCAGTATTTT.

This chain links TRBV19 with TRBJ2-1, with D hard to call. V was trimmed by 2 bases and J by 5 bases, leaving 10 bases between them. CDR1 and CDR2 (germline): LNHDA, SQIVND (reference sequence). The CDR3 runs to 14 residues. In DNA form, the CDR3 reads TGTGCCAGTAGTATACCCATTAACGACAATGAGCAGTTCTTC. Encoded protein: CASSIPINDNEQFF.

Written as DNA, the CDR3 is TGTGCCAGCAGTGATTTGTTTGGAGCTTTCTTT. Translation: CASSDLFGAFF. The chain carries TRBV25-1 and TRBJ1-1; the D is unclear. The CDR3 totals 11 residues. With 3 bases removed from V and 10 bases from J, the gap between germline ends came to 9 bases. Germline V gene sequence: CDR1 MGHDK, CDR2 SYGVNS.

The rearrangement uses TRBV2 and TRBJ2-7; 9 bases line up with TRBD1. The germline CDR1 and CDR2 sequences are SNHLY and FYNNEI. The CDR3 is made up of 15 amino acids. V shed 5 bases, J shed 5 bases, and the junction held 10 bases outside the gene matches. The DNA of the CDR3 is TGTGCCAGCAGTTCATCCGGGACAGGGTATGACGAGCAGTACTTC. Its translation: CASSSSGTGYDEQYF.

The J gene is TRBJ1-2, the V gene TRBV10-3, with 7 bases lining up with TRBD1. The ends lost 3 bases at V and 4 bases at J; junction bases unmatched: 2. Per germline, CDR1 ENHRY and CDR2 SYGVKD. The CDR3 runs to 13 residues. The CDR3 here is CAISERDSYGYTF. In nucleotides, the CDR3 is TGTGCCATCAGTGAAAGGGACAGCTATGGCTACACCTTC.

The gene calls are TRBV2 and TRBJ1-2; D is unclear. Trimming removed 3 bases from V and 8 bases from J, with 10 bases in between. The germline CDR1 and CDR2 sequences are SNHLY and FYNNEI. The CDR3 runs to 12 residues. This CDR3 reads CASSEELGGYTF. The CDR3, as DNA: TGTGCCAGCAGTGAGGAGTTAGGGGGCTACACCTTC.

CDR3 protein: CASSLMTRAVAYNEQFF. The DNA for the CDR3 is TGCGCCAGCAGCCTCATGACTAGAGCGGTCGCCTACAATGAGCAGTTCTTC. The V and J genes are TRBV4-1 and TRBJ2-1; a possible D gene is TRBD2 (6 bases). Germline CDR1 reads MGHRA; CDR2 reads YSYEKL. The V end was cut by 4 bases, the J end by 2 bases, with 18 bases between. The CDR3 spans 17 residues.

This chain links TRBV5-4 with TRBJ2-5; 8 bases align to TRBD2. The V gene's germline CDR1 is SGHNT and CDR2 YYREEE (reference sequence). J lost 2 bases, V lost 4 bases, and 7 bases had no gene match. There are 15 residues in the CDR3. CDR3 sequence reads: CASSLSGSQQETQYF. The CDR3 region has the DNA TGTGCCAGCAGCCTCAGCGGGAGTCAACAAGAGACCCAGTACTTC.

V gene TRBV2 combines with J gene TRBJ2-7; D is unresolved. The CDR3 loop spans 13 amino acids. CDR1 is SNHLY, CDR2 FYNNEI, per germline. The V end was cut by 2 bases, the J end by 7 bases, with 12 bases between. The CDR3 loop is CASSELAPWEQYF. For the CDR3, the DNA is TGTGCCAGCAGTGAACTGGCGCCTTGGGAGCAGTACTTC.

In this sample, this clone turned up a few times. Other nucleotide sequences from this sample produce the same CDR3. This chain joins TRBV18 and TRBJ2-1, with 10 bases fitting TRBD2. V shed 3 bases, J shed 0 bases, and the junction held 2 bases outside the gene matches. The CDR3 runs to 16 residues. CDR1 is KGHSH and CDR2 is LQKENI in the germline V gene. The CDR3 DNA reads as TGTGCCAGCTCACCTCCTAGCGGGAGCTCCTACAATGAGCAGTTCTTC. This codes for CASSPPSGSSYNEQFF.

This rearrangement joins TRBV29-1 to TRBJ2-1; D is ambiguous. This CDR3 has 11 residues. Trimming took 1 base from V and 8 from J, leaving 6 bases between them. Germline CDR1 and CDR2: SQVTM and ANQGSEA. CDR3 residues: CSVEGMDEQFF. The DNA of the CDR3 is TGCAGCGTTGAAGGCATGGATGAGCAGTTCTTC.

The gene calls are TRBV27 and TRBJ1-2; D perhaps matches TRBD1 (5 bases). The CDR3 is 13 amino acids. V gave up 7 bases and J gave up 3 bases, with 12 bases separating them. From germline, CDR1 is MNHEY and CDR2 SMNVEV (reference sequence). The CDR3, as DNA: TGTGCCAGCACCCGTGGGGCCCACTATGGCTACACCTTC. It yields the protein CASTRGAHYGYTF.

V gene TRBV5-1 combines with J gene TRBJ1-1, with D possibly TRBD1 on 5 matching bases. This CDR3 is built from 14 residues. Trimming pared 7 bases from V and 1 base from J, leaving 14 bases between. The germline gives CDR1 SGHRS, CDR2 YFSETQ. The CDR3 is CASGTGHQNTEAFF. Written as DNA, the CDR3 is TGCGCCAGCGGCACGGGGCACCAGAACACTGAAGCTTTCTTT.

This clone came up once. The rearrangement links TRBV2 to TRBJ2-2; TRBD1 agrees at 7 bases. Germline values: CDR1 SNHLY, CDR2 FYNNEI. CDR3 size: 14 residues. After removal of 6 bases from V and 0 bases from J, the junction contained 1 base not matched to a gene. The CDR3 is CASRGGTNTGELFF. For the CDR3, the DNA is TGTGCCAGCAGAGGGGGCACGAACACCGGGGAGCTGTTTTTT. Full variable domain (missing parts from reference TRBV2 and TRBJ2-2): EPEVTQTPSHQVTQMGQEVILRCVPISNHLYFYWYRQILGQKVEFLVSFYNNEISEKSEIFDDQFSVERPDGSNFTLKIRSTKLEDSAMYFCASRGGTNTGELFFGEGSRLTVL.

This chain links TRBV5-6 with TRBJ2-7; TRBD1 agrees at 8 bases. V was pared by 1 base and J by 4 bases, with 4 bases of the junction left unmatched. Germline assignment: CDR1 SGHDT and CDR2 YYEEEE. This CDR3 region has 14 residues. In nucleotides, the CDR3 is TGTGCCAGCAGCTTGAATTACAGGGGGTACGAGCAGTACTTC. Protein sequence: CASSLNYRGYEQYF. The variable domain in full, completed from reference TRBV5-6 and TRBJ2-7, reads DAGVTQSPTHLIKTRGQQVTLRCSPKSGHDTVSWYQQALGQGPQFIFQYYEEEERQRGNFPDRFSGHQFPNYSSELNVNALLLGDSALYLCASSLNYRGYEQYFGPGTRLTVT.

The chain links TRBV15 to TRBJ2-3; D not resolved. V was trimmed by 1 base and J by 4 bases, leaving 0 bases between them. Germline CDR1 reads LNHNV; CDR2 reads YYDKDF (reference sequence). This CDR3 has 11 residues. CDR3 loop: CATSRADTQYF. The CDR3, as DNA: TGTGCCACCAGCAGAGCAGATACGCAGTATTTT. The full variable domain, its missing parts supplied by reference TRBV15 and TRBJ2-3, is DAMVIQNPRYQVTQFGKPVTLSCSQTLNHNVMYWYQQKSSQAPKLLFHYYDKDFNNEADTPDNFQSRRPNTSFCFLDIRSPGLGDTAMYLCATSRADTQYFGPGTRLTVL.

This clone was recorded a few times. J is TRBJ1-5 and V is TRBV4-1; D uncertain. V was cut by 0 bases and J by 0 bases, with 12 bases left in between. Germline CDR1 reads MGHRA; CDR2 reads YSYEKL. The CDR3 covers 17 residues. The CDR3: CASSQEPHAGSNQPQHF. The CDR3 bases are TGCGCCAGCAGCCAAGAACCCCATGCAGGTAGCAATCAGCCCCAGCATTTT.

The rearrangement joins TRBV6-5 to TRBJ2-1; 9 bases fit TRBD2. J gave up 7 bases and V 0 bases, and 7 bases lay outside the gene matches. Per the germline V gene, CDR1 is MNHEY and CDR2 is SVGAGI. The CDR3 consists of 16 residues. DNA of the CDR3: TGTGCCAGCAGTTACTCCGTAGCGGGAGCATCGAATGAGCAGTTCTTC. Amino acids: CASSYSVAGASNEQFF.

The chain links TRBV5-1 to TRBJ2-5, with D possibly matching TRBD1 (6 bases). The germline V gene has CDR1 SGHRS and CDR2 YFSETQ. With 6 bases removed from V and 4 bases from J, the gap between germline ends came to 16 bases. This CDR3 is built from 14 residues. The CDR3 bases are TGCGCCAGCAACCCCCCAGGGGCTGGAGAGACCCAGTACTTC. Its translation: CASNPPGAGETQYF. The full variable domain, with the rest looked up from reference TRBV5-1 and TRBJ2-5, is KAGVTQTPRYLIKTRGQQVTLSCSPISGHRSVSWYQQTPGQGLQFLFEYFSETQRNKGNFPGRFSGRQFSNSRSEMNVSTLELGDSALYLCASNPPGAGETQYFGPGTRLLVL.

The CDR3 DNA reads TGTGCCAGCAGCGTATGGAGGGTGGACAACCCCTACAATGAGCAGTTCTTC. As protein: CASSVWRVDNPYNEQFF. V usage is TRBV9 and J usage is TRBJ2-1; maybe TRBD2 (6 bases). The V end lost 1 base, the J end lost 2 bases, and 16 bases lay between the germline ends. This CDR3 region has 17 residues. The germline CDR1 and CDR2 sequences are SGDLS and YYNGEE.

The chain combines TRBV29-1 with TRBJ1-2; no clear D gene. Germline-derived CDR1 and CDR2 are SQVTM and ANQGSEA. Trimming removed 7 bases from V and 6 bases from J, with 9 bases in between. This CDR3 region has 10 residues. The CDR3 here is CSAGENGYTF. CDR3 in DNA: TGCAGCGCCGGGGAAAATGGCTACACCTTC.

This sequence joins TRBV28 and TRBJ2-4; D is possibly TRBD2 (6 bases). The CDR3 has 17 residues. CDR1 is MDHEN and CDR2 is SYDVKM in the germline V gene. Trimming cost V 7 bases and J 2 bases, with 21 bases left between them. This chain's CDR3 is CASTLRAGSVSKNIQYF. The CDR3 DNA follows: TGTGCCAGCACCTTAAGAGCCGGGAGTGTCTCCAAAAACATTCAGTACTTC.

V is TRBV18 and J is TRBJ2-7, with TRBD2 matching over 7 bases. The CDR3 length is 14 residues. Germline-derived CDR1 and CDR2 are KGHSH and LQKENI. The J segment lost 3 bases and the V segment lost 2 bases, leaving 4 bases of the junction unmatched. CDR3 residues: CASSPTSDNYEQYF. In DNA, the CDR3 is TGTGCCAGCTCACCAACTAGCGACAACTACGAGCAGTACTTC.

In its sample, this clone was seen once. This CDR3 reads CASSPRGGATYEQYF. For the CDR3, the DNA is TGCGCCAGCAGCCCCCGGGGGGGGGCAACCTACGAGCAGTACTTC. The chain links TRBV5-1 to TRBJ2-7, with TRBD2 identical over 8 bases. In germline, CDR1 is SGHRS, CDR2 YFSETQ. Unmatched junction bases numbered 8, after V lost 4 bases and J lost 2 bases. This CDR3 has 15 amino acids.

This chain joins TRBV28 and TRBJ1-1; maybe TRBD1 (6 bases). In germline, CDR1 is MDHEN, CDR2 SYDVKM. The CDR3 has 14 residues. Trimming removed 11 bases from V and 3 bases from J, with 19 bases in between. CDR3 DNA: TGTGCCGGCGGGGGCTTAAGCGGGGACACTGAAGCTTTCTTT. Translation: CAGGGLSGDTEAFF.

This chain links TRBV4-1 with TRBJ2-3, with 9 nucleotides matching TRBD2. This CDR3 contains 18 residues. CDR1 and CDR2 from the germline V gene are MGHRA and YSYEKL. The V and J ends lost 1 base and 4 bases, in that order; junction bases with no gene match: 12. The CDR3 DNA is TGCGCCAGCAGCCAAGTATCAGCGGGAGGATCATCCGCAGATACGCAGTATTTT. As protein: CASSQVSAGGSSADTQYF.

The V and J genes are TRBV6-1 and TRBJ1-3; D is ambiguous. The germline CDR1 and CDR2 sequences are MNHNS and SASEGT. The V gene lost 2 bases and the J gene lost 4 bases, with 9 bases spanning the gap. The CDR3 consists of 14 residues. CDR3 bases: TGTGCCAGCAGTGAAATAAGGAGGGGAAACACCATATATTTT. This codes for CASSEIRRGNTIYF.

V gene TRBV6-5 combines with J gene TRBJ2-7; TRBD2 matches at 9 bases. The CDR3 runs to 16 residues. CDR1 is MNHEY, CDR2 SVGAGI, per germline. V shed 1 base, J shed 5 bases, and the junction held 9 bases outside the gene matches. CDR3 coding DNA: TGTGCCAGCAGTTACTATAGCGGGAGTAGTGTGAACGAGCAGTACTTC. This translates into CASSYYSGSSVNEQYF.

This chain connects TRBV30 to TRBJ2-7; 7 bases are a match to TRBD2. The CDR3 totals 13 residues. Unmatched junction bases numbered 3, after V lost 2 bases and J lost 2 bases. Per germline, CDR1 GTSNPN and CDR2 SVGIG (reference sequence). For the CDR3, the DNA is TGTGCCTGGAGTAGGGACTACCCCTACGAGCAGTACTTC. Translating it yields CAWSRDYPYEQYF. The full variable domain, with the rest looked up from reference TRBV30 and TRBJ2-7, is SQTIHQWPATLVQPVGSPLSLECTVEGTSNPNLYWYRQAAGRGLQLLFYSVGIGQISSEVPQNLSASRPQDRQFILSSKKLLLSDSGFYLCAWSRDYPYEQYFGPGTRLTVT.

The V call is TRBV5-6, the J call TRBJ1-3; D perhaps matches TRBD1 (6 bases). The V gene lost 2 bases and the J gene lost 4 bases, with 13 bases spanning the gap. This CDR3 region has 15 residues. Per germline, CDR1 SGHDT and CDR2 YYEEEE. CDR3 protein: CASSFLQGTGNTIYF. The DNA for the CDR3 is TGTGCCAGCAGCTTCCTTCAGGGGACCGGAAACACCATATATTTT.